Detailed here is one TCR beta chain. Antigen unknown. Repertoires were generated with immunoSEQ multiplex PCR, while TCRdb's copy carries only in-frame clones and drops some. The profile shows 22,000 or so clones, about 90% of them singletons. Germline V gene sequence: CDR1 SGDLS, CDR2 YYNGEE. V dropped 4 bases and J dropped 7; count of bases not matched to a gene: 2. The CDR3 contains 13 residues. This sample is drawn from a study of lymphopenia after photon versus proton radiotherapy. Broader study findings: Larger post-nadir TCR diversity loss correlated inversely with survival in deceased patients. Under photons, naive T cells and diversity fell while effector/memory populations rose.

The chain links TRBV9 to TRBJ1-6, with 7 bases fitting TRBD1. This TCR derives from a woman in her 70s with pancreatic cancer. Some clones in this sample may be carry-over from other donors' samples. The sequencing used peripheral blood, collected from a patient treated with proton-based radiotherapy. CDR3 protein: CASSMTGNSPLHF. Here the CDR3 DNA reads TGTGCCAGCAGCATGACAGGGAATTCACCCCTCCACTTT.